This T cell receptor (beta chain) was captured in a study of T cell repertoires in cytomegalovirus infection. Study at large: CMV infection plus the matching HLA type was flagged by public TCR beta signatures.

CDR1 is MNHNS and CDR2 is SASEGT in the germline V gene. There are 16 residues in the CDR3. V lost 0 bases, J lost 16 bases, and 17 bases stayed unmatched. TCRdb fed the reads into MiXCR, producing one record per CDR3 protein. The table has under 300,000 distinct CDR3 sequences, 9% to 15% seen once. This clonotype was detected ten times or more. This chain connects TRBV6-1 to TRBJ2-1; 8 positions match TRBD2. This receptor was identified in a human donor in good health (CMV status not recorded). Some clones in this sample may be carry-over from other donors' samples. The source material was PBMCs. The CDR3 coding sequence is TGTGCCAGCAGTGAAGCATCGGGGGGGGTAGGAGGGTTGATTTTCTTC. Translated, it gives CASSEASGGVGGLIFF.